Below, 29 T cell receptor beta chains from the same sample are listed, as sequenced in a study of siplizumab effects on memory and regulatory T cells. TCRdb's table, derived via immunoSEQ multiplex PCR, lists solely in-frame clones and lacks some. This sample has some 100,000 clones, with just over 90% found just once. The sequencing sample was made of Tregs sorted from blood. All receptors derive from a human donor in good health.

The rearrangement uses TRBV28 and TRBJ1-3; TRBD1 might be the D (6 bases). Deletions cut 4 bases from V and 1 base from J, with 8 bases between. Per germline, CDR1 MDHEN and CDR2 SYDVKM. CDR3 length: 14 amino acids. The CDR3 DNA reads TGTGCCAGCAGTTGGGGACATTCTGGAAACACCATATATTTT. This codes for CASSWGHSGNTIYF.

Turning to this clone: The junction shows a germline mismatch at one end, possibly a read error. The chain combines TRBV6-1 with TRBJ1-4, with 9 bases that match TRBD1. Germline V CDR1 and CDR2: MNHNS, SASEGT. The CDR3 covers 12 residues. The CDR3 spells CASSERGTGRIF. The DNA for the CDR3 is TGTGCCAGCAGTGAGAGAGGGACAGGGAGGATTTTT.

CDR3 sequence (DNA): TGCGCCAGCAGTCAGATCAAACACTACGAGCAGTACTTC. Translation gives CASSQIKHYEQYF. V usage is TRBV23-1 and J usage is TRBJ2-7; D unclear. TRBV23-1 is filed as an ORF, its function uncertain. The CDR3 is 13 residues long. Deletions cut 3 bases from V and 3 bases from J, with 9 bases between.

The chain's CDR3 is CASRGQGAYEQYF. DNA for the CDR3: TGTGCCAGTAGGGGACAGGGGGCCTACGAGCAGTACTTC. The V call is TRBV19, the J call TRBJ2-7; 11 bases fit TRBD1. CDR3 length equals 13 residues. Germline CDR1 LNHDA, CDR2 SQIVND (reference sequence). Trimming removed 6 bases from V and 2 bases from J; junction bases left unmatched: 0.

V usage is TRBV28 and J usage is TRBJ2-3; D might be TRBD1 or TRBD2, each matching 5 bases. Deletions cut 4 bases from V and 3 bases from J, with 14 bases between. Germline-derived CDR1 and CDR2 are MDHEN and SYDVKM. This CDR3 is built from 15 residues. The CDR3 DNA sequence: TGTGCCAGCAGTTCCCGGGGCGATCCTACAGATACGCAGTATTTT. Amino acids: CASSSRGDPTDTQYF.

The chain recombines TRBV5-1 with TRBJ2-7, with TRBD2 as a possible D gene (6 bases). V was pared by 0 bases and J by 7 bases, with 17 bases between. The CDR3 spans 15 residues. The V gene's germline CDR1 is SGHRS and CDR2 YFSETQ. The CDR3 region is CASSLGRDPGGEQYF. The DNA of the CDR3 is TGCGCCAGCAGCTTGGGGCGGGACCCCGGAGGGGAGCAGTACTTC. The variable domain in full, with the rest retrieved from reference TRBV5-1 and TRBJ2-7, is KAGVTQTPRYLIKTRGQQVTLSCSPISGHRSVSWYQQTPGQGLQFLFEYFSETQRNKGNFPGRFSGRQFSNSRSEMNVSTLELGDSALYLCASSLGRDPGGEQYFGPGTRLTVT.

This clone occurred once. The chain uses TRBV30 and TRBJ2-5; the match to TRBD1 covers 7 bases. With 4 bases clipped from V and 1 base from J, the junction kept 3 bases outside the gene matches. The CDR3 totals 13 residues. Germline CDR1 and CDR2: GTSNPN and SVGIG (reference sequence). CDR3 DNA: TGTGCCTGGAACCGGGACAGCCAAGAGACCCAGTACTTC. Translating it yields CAWNRDSQETQYF.

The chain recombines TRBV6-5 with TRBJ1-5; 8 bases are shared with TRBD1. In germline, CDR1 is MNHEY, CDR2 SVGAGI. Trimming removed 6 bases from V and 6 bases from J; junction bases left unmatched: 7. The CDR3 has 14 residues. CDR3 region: CASRLDRGGQPQHF. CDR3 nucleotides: TGTGCCAGCAGACTAGACAGGGGAGGTCAGCCCCAGCATTTT.

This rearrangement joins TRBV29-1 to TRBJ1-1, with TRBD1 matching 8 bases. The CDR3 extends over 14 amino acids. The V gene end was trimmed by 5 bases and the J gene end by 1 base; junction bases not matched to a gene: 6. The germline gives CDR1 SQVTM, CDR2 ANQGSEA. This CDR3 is CSVQRTGKNTEAFF. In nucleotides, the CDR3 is TGCAGCGTTCAACGGACAGGGAAGAACACTGAAGCTTTCTTT.

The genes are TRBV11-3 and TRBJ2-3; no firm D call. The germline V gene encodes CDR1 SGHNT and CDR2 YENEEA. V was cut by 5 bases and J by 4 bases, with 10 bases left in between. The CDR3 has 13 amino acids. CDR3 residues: CASSPAVADTQYF. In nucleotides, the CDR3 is TGTGCCAGCAGCCCCGCCGTGGCAGATACGCAGTATTTT.

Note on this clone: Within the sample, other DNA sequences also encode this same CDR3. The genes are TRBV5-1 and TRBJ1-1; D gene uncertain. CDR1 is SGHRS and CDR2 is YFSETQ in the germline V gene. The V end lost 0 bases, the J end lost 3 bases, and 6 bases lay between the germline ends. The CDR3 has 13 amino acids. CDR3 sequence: CASSLARDTEAFF. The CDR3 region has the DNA TGCGCCAGCAGCTTGGCGCGAGACACTGAAGCTTTCTTT.

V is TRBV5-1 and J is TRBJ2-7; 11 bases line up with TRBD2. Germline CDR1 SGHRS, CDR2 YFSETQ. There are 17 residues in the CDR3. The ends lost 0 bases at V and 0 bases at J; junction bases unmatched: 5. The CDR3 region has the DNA TGCGCCAGCAGCTTGGCCGGACTAGCGGGTTTCTCCTACGAGCAGTACTTC. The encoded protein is CASSLAGLAGFSYEQYF.

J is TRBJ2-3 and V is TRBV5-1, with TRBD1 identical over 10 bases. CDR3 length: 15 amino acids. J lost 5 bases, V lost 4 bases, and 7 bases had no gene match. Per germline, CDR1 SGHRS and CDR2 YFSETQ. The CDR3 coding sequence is TGCGCCAGCAGCGGGGGGACAGGGGTTAGAGATACGCAGTATTTT. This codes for CASSGGTGVRDTQYF.

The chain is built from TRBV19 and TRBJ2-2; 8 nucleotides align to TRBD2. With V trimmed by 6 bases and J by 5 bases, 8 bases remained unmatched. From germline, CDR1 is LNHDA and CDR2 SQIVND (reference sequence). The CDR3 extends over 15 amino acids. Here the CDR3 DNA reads TGTGCCAGTAGGCTCGGGAGGGCCTTAACCGGGGAGCTGTTTTTT. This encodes CASRLGRALTGELFF.

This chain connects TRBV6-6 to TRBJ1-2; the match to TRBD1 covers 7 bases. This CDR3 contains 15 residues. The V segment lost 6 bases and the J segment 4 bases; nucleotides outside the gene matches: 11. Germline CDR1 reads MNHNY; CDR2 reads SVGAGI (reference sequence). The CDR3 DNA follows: TGTGCCAGCAGCCCAACTCCGGGACAGCGCTATGGCTACACCTTC. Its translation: CASSPTPGQRYGYTF.

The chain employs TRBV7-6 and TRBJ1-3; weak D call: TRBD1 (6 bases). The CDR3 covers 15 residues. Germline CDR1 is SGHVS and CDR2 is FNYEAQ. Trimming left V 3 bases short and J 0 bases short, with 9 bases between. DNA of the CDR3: TGTGCCAGCAGCTTCGGGGGGCCCTCTGGAAACACCATATATTTT. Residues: CASSFGGPSGNTIYF.

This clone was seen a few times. For the CDR3, the DNA is TGTGCCAGCAGAATCGGGACAAGAGTGGCGGGAGTTTTGGGTGAGCAGTTCTTC. The encoded protein is CASRIGTRVAGVLGEQFF. V and J are TRBV11-2 and TRBJ2-1, with D maybe TRBD2 (7 bases). Germline V lookup: CDR1 SGHAT, CDR2 FQNNGV. V gave up 6 bases and J gave up 9 bases, with 30 bases separating them. The CDR3 extends over 18 amino acids.

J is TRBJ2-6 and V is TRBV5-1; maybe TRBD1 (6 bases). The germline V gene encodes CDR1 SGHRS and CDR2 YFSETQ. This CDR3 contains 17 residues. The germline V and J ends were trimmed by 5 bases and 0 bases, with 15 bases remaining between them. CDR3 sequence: CASSPNRQVSGANVLTF. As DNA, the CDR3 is TGCGCCAGCAGTCCTAACCGACAGGTCTCTGGGGCCAACGTCCTGACTTTC.

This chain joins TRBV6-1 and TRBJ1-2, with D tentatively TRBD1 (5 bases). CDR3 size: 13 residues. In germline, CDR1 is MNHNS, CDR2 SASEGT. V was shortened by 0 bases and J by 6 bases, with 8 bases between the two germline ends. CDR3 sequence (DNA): TGTGCCAGCAGTGAAGCCAGGGCGCATGGCTACACCTTC. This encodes CASSEARAHGYTF.

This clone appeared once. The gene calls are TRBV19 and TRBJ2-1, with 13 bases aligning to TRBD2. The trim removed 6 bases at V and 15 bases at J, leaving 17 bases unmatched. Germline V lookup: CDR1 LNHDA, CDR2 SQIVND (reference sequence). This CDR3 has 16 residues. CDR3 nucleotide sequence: TGTGCCAGTAGATCGGGACTAGCGGGACCATCCTGGGGGATGTTCTTC. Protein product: CASRSGLAGPSWGMFF.

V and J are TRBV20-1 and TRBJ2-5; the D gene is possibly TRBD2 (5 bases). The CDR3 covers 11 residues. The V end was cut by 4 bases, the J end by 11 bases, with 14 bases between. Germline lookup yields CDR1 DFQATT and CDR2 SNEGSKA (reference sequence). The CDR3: CSAMSEWEQYF. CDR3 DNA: TGCAGTGCTATGTCCGAGTGGGAGCAGTACTTC.

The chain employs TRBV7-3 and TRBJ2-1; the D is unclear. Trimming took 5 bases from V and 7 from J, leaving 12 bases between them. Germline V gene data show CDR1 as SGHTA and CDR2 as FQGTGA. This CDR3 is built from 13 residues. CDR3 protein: CASSPTPGNEQFF. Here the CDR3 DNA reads TGTGCCAGCAGCCCCACACCCGGTAATGAGCAGTTCTTC.

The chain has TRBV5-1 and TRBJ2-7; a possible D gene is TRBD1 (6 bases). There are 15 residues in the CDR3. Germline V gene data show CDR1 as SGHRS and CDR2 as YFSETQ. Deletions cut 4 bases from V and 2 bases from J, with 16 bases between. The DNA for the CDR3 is TGCGCCAGCAGCCACGGAGACAGGAAGGCCTACGAGCAGTACTTC. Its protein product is CASSHGDRKAYEQYF.

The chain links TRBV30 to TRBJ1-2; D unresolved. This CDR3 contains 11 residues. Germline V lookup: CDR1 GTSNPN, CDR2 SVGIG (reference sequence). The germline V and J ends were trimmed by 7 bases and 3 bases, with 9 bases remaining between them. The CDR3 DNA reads TGTGCCTCCCACAACTACTATGGCTACACCTTC. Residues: CASHNYYGYTF.

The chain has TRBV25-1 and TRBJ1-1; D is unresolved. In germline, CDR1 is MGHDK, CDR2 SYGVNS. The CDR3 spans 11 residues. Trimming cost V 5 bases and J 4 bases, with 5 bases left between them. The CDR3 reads CASSRSTEAFF. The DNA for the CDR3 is TGTGCCAGCAGTCGTAGCACTGAAGCTTTCTTT.

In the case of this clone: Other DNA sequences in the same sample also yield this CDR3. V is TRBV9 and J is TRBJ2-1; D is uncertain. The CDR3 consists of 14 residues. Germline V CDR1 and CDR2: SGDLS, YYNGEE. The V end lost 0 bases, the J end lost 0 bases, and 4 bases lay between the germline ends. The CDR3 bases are TGTGCCAGCAGCGTAGAAATCTCCTACAATGAGCAGTTCTTC. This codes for CASSVEISYNEQFF.

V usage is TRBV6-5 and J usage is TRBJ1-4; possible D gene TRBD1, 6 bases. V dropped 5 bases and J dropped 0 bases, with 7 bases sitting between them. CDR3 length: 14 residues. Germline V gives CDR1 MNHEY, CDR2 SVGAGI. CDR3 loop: CASSRGTTNEKLFF. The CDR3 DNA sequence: TGTGCCAGCAGTAGGGGGACAACTAATGAAAAACTGTTTTTT.

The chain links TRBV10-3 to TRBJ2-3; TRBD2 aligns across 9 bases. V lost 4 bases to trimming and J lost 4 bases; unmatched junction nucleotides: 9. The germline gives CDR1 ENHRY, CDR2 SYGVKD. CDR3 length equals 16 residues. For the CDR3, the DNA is TGTGCCATCAGTGCGCTGGCGGGAGGGTCCCCAGATACGCAGTATTTT. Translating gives CAISALAGGSPDTQYF.

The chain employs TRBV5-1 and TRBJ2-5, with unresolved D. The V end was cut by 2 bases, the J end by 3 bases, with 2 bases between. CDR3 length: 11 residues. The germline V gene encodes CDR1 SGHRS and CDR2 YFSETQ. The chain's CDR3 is CASSFKETQYF. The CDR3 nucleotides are TGCGCCAGCAGCTTTAAAGAGACCCAGTACTTC.